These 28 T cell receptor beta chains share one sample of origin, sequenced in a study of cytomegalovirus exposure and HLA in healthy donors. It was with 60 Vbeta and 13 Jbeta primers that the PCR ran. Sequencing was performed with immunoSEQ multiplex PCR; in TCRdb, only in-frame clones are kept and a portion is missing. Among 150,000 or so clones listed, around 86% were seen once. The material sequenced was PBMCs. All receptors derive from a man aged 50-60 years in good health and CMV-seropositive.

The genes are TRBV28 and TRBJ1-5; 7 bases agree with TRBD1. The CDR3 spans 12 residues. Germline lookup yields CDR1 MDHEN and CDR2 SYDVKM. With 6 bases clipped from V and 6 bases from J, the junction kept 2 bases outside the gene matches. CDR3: CASRRGPQPQHF. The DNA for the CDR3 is TGTGCCAGCAGAAGGGGGCCTCAGCCCCAGCATTTT.

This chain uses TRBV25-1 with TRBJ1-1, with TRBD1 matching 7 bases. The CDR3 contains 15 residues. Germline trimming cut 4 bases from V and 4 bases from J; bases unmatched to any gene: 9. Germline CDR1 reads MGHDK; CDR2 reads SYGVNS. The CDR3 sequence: CASSAPTGRFTEAFF. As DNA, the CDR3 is TGTGCCAGCAGTGCCCCGACAGGGAGGTTCACTGAAGCTTTCTTT.

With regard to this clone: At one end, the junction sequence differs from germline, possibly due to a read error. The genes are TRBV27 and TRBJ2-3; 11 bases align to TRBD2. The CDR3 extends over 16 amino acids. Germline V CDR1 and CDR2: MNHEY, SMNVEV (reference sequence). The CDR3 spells CASGFGLAGYTDTQYF. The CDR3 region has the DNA TGTGCCAGCGGTTTTGGACTAGCGGGTTACACAGATACGCAGTATTTT.

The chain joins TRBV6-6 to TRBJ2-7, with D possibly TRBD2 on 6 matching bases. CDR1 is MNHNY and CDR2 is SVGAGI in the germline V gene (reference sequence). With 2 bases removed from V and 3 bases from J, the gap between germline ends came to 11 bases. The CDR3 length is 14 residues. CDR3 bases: TGTGCCAGCAGTTACACCCTCGGGGGCTACGAGCAGTACTTC. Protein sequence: CASSYTLGGYEQYF.

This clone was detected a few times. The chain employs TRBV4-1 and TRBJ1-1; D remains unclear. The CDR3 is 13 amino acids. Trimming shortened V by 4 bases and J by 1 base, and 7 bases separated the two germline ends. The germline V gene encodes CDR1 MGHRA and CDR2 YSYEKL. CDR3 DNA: TGCGCCAGCAGCCCAAGACAGAACACTGAAGCTTTCTTT. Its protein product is CASSPRQNTEAFF.

This chain's CDR3 is CASKEGVSYEQYF. CDR3 sequence (DNA): TGTGCCAGCAAAGAGGGAGTTTCCTACGAGCAGTACTTC. The chain joins TRBV6-1 to TRBJ2-7; possible D gene TRBD2, 5 bases. The V gene lost 7 bases and the J gene lost 1 base, with 11 bases spanning the gap. CDR1 is MNHNS and CDR2 is SASEGT in the germline V gene. CDR3 length: 13 residues.

The CDR3: CASSHLSGLSDTQYF. CDR3 nucleotides: TGCGCCAGCAGCCACCTTAGCGGGTTATCAGATACGCAGTATTTT. This sequence joins TRBV4-1 and TRBJ2-3; 7 nucleotides agree with TRBD2. V dropped 3 bases and J dropped 4; count of bases not matched to a gene: 7. Germline CDR1 MGHRA, CDR2 YSYEKL. This CDR3 has 15 amino acids.

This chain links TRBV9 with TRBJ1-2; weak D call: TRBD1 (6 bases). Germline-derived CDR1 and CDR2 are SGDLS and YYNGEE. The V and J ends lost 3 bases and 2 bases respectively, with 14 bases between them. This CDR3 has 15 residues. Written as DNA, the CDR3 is TGTGCCAGCAGCGGCCCGGGACATCGGAACTATGGCTACACCTTC. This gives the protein CASSGPGHRNYGYTF.

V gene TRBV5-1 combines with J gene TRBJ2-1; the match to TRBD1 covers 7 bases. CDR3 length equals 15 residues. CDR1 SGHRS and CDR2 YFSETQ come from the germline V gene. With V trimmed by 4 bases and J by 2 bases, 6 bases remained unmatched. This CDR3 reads CASSLQGDTYNEQFF. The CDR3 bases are TGCGCCAGCAGCCTCCAGGGGGATACCTACAATGAGCAGTTCTTC.

The CDR3 DNA reads as TGTGCCAGCAAGACTAGCGGGTCTTCCTACGAGCAGTACTTC. It is translated as CASKTSGSSYEQYF. V gene TRBV6-1 combines with J gene TRBJ2-7; 10 bases are shared with TRBD2. V shed 7 bases, J shed 1 base, and the junction held 4 bases outside the gene matches. The length of the CDR3 is 14 residues. Germline-derived CDR1 and CDR2 are MNHNS and SASEGT.

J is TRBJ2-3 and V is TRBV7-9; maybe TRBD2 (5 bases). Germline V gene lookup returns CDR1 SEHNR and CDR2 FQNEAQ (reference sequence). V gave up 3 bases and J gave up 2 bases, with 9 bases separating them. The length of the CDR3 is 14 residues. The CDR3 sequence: CASSFGGHTDTQYF. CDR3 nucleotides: TGTGCCAGCAGCTTCGGCGGGCACACAGATACGCAGTATTTT.

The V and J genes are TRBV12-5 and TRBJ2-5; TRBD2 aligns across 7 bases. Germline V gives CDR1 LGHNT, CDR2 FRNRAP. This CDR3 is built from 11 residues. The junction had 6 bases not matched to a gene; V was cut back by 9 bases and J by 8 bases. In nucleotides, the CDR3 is TGTGCTAGCGGGGAGGGGATTACCCAGTACTTC. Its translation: CASGEGITQYF.

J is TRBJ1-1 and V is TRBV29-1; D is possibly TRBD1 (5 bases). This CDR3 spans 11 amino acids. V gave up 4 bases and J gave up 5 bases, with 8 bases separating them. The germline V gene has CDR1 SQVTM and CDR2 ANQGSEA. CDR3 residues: CSVGPGTEAFF. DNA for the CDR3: TGCAGCGTTGGGCCAGGGACTGAAGCTTTCTTT.

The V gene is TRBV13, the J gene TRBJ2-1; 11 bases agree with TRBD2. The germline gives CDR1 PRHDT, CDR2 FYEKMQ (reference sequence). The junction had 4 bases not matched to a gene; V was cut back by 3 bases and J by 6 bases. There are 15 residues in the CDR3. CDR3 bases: TGTGCCAGCAGCTTGGGACTAGCGGAGACCAATGAGCAGTTCTTC. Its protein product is CASSLGLAETNEQFF.

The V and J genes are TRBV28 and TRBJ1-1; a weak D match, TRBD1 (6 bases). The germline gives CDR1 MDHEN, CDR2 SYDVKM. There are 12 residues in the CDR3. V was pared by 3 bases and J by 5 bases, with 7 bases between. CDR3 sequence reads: CASSLRGTEAFF. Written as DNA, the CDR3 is TGTGCCAGCAGTTTGAGGGGGACTGAAGCTTTCTTT. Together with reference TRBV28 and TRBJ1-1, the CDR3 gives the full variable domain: DVKVTQSSRYLVKRTGEKVFLECVQDMDHENMFWYRQDPGLGLRLIYFSYDVKMKEKGDIPEGYSVSREKKERFSLILESASTNQTSMYLCASSLRGTEAFFGQGTRLTVV.

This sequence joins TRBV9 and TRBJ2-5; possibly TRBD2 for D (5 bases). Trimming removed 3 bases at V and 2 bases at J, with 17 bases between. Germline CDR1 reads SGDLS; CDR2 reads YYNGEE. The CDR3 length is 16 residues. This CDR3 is CASSEDWGSLQETQYF. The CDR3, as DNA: TGTGCCAGCAGCGAGGACTGGGGTTCGTTACAAGAGACCCAGTACTTC.

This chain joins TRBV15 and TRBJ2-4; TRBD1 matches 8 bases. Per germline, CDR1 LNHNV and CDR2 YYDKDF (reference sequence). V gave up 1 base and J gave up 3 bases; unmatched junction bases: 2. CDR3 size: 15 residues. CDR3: CATSRGGQVKNIQYF. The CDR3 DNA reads TGTGCCACCAGCAGAGGGGGACAGGTCAAAAACATTCAGTACTTC. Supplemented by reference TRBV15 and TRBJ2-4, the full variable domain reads DAMVIQNPRYQVTQFGKPVTLSCSQTLNHNVMYWYQQKSSQAPKLLFHYYDKDFNNEADTPDNFQSRRPNTSFCFLDIRSPGLGDTAMYLCATSRGGQVKNIQYFGAGTRLSVL.

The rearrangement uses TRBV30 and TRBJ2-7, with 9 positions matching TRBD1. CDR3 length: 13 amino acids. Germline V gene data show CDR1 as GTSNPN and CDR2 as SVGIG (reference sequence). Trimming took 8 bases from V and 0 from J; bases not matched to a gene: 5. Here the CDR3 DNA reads TGTGCCGGGATGACAGGGGGCTCCTACGAGCAGTACTTC. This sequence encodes CAGMTGGSYEQYF.

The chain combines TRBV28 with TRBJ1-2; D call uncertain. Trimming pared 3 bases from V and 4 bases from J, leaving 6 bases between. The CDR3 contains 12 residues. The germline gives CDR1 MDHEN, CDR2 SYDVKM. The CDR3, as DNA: TGTGCCAGCAGTTTCGCGGGCTATGGCTACACCTTC. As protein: CASSFAGYGYTF.

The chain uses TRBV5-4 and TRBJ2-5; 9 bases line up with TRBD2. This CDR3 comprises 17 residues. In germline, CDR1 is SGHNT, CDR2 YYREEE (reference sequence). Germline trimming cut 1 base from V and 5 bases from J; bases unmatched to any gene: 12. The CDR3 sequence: CASSLSGAGGPAETQYF. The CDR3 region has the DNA TGTGCCAGCAGCTTGTCGGGTGCGGGGGGGCCGGCGGAGACCCAGTACTTC.

CDR3 nucleotides: TGTGCCAGCAACCCCCTGGGGAGTTCAGTAGAGACCCAGTACTTC. Residues: CASNPLGSSVETQYF. V is TRBV27 and J is TRBJ2-5, with a tentative D call TRBD2 (5 bases). Germline V lookup: CDR1 MNHEY, CDR2 SMNVEV (reference sequence). Trimming removed 7 bases from V and 4 bases from J, with 19 bases in between. The length of the CDR3 is 15 residues.

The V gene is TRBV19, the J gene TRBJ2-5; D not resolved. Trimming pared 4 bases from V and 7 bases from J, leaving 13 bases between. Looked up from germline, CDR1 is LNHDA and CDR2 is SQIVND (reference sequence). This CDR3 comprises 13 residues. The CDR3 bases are TGTGCCAGTAGTACCGCCCTAACGGGGACCCAGTACTTC. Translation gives CASSTALTGTQYF.

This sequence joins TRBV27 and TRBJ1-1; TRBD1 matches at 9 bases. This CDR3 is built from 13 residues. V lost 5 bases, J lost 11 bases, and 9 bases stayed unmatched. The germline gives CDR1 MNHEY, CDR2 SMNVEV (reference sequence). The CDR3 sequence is CASSPGTGIGAFF. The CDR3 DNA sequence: TGTGCCAGCAGTCCGGGGACAGGGATCGGGGCTTTCTTT.

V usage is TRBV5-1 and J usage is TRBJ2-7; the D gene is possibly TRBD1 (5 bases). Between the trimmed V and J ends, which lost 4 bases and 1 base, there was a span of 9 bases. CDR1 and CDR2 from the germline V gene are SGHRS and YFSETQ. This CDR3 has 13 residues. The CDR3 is CASSPTGSYEQYF. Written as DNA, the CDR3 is TGCGCCAGCAGCCCAACAGGTTCCTACGAGCAGTACTTC.

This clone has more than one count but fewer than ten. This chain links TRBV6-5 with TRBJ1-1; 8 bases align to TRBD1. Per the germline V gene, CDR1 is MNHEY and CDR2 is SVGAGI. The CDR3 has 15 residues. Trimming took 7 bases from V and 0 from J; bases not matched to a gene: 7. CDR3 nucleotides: TGTGCCAGCACCCGTTCACAGGGGGTGAACACTGAAGCTTTCTTT. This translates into CASTRSQGVNTEAFF.

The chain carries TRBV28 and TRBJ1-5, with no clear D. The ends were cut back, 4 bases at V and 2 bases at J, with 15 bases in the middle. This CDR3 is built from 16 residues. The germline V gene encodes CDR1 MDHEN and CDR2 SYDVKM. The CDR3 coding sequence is TGTGCCAGCAGTTACCCTCCATCGACTGGCAATCAGCCCCAGCATTTT. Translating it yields CASSYPPSTGNQPQHF.

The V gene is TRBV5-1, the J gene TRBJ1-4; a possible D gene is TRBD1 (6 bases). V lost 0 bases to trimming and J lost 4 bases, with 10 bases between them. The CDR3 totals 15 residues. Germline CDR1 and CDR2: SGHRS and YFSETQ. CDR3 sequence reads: CASSLVGQRNEKLFF. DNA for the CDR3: TGCGCCAGCAGCTTGGTGGGACAACGTAATGAAAAACTGTTTTTT.

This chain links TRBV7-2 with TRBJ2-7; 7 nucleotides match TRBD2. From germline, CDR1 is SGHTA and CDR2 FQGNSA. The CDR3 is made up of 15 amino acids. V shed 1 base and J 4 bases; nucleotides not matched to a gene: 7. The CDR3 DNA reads TGTGCCAGCAGCTTAGTGTGGGGGGGGTTGTACGAGCAGTACTTC. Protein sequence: CASSLVWGGLYEQYF.